These 20 T cell receptor beta chains originate from one sample sequenced in a study of shared clonotypes between healthy human individuals. Using immunoSEQ multiplex PCR, the repertoire was profiled, and TCRdb retains in-frame clones only, with some absent. The table shows a few hundred thousand clones, with around two thirds occurring only once. The sequencing input was memory CD4+ T cells sorted from blood. Noted subset: CD45RA-negative fraction. Receptor source: a man under 40 in good health.

This clone was picked up a small number of times. The V call is TRBV14, the J call TRBJ1-4, with 8 bases matching TRBD1. The CDR3 sequence is 16 residues long. CDR1 and CDR2 from the germline V gene are SGHDN and FVKESK. The V and J ends lost 5 bases and 3 bases, in that order; junction bases with no gene match: 8. Here the CDR3 reads CASSATGGSANEKLFF. The CDR3 DNA sequence: TGTGCCAGCAGCGCAACAGGGGGGTCTGCTAATGAAAAACTGTTTTTT.

The genes are TRBV28 and TRBJ2-1; D perhaps matches TRBD2 (6 bases). Germline V gene sequence: CDR1 MDHEN, CDR2 SYDVKM. CDR3 length equals 15 residues. Deletions cut 8 bases from V and 4 bases from J, with 18 bases between. The CDR3 reads CASFPGAGMYNEQFF. The CDR3 DNA is TGTGCCAGCTTCCCCGGCGCGGGAATGTACAATGAGCAGTTCTTC.

This clone has at least ten counts. The J gene is TRBJ2-3, the V gene TRBV6-4, with 7 positions matching TRBD1. The germline CDR1 and CDR2 sequences are MRHNA and SNTAGT. CDR3 length: 15 residues. V shed 8 bases and J 0 bases; nucleotides not matched to a gene: 8. CDR3 residues: CASSQGMGSTDTQYF. The DNA of the CDR3 is TGTGCCAGCTCACAGGGGATGGGGAGCACAGATACGCAGTATTTT.

The DNA of the CDR3 is TGTGCCACCAGCAGAGTTTTAGCGGGAGGTGGAGATACGCAGTATTTT. Amino acid sequence: CATSRVLAGGGDTQYF. This chain joins TRBV15 and TRBJ2-3, with 10 bases fitting TRBD2. Unmatched junction bases numbered 6, after V lost 1 base and J lost 5 bases. The CDR3 sequence is 16 residues long. Germline V CDR1 and CDR2: LNHNV, YYDKDF (reference sequence).

This clone turned up a few times. The V gene is TRBV5-1, the J gene TRBJ2-7, with D perhaps matching TRBD1 (6 bases). CDR1 SGHRS and CDR2 YFSETQ come from the germline V gene. With 4 bases removed from V and 1 base from J, the gap between germline ends came to 15 bases. The CDR3 is 15 residues long. The CDR3 DNA is TGCGCCAGCAGCCGCCCCCAACAGGGTTCCTACGAGCAGTACTTC. Protein product: CASSRPQQGSYEQYF.

The rearrangement uses TRBV27 and TRBJ2-3; tentative D call: TRBD2 (6 bases). This CDR3 has 14 amino acids. Trimming took off 6 bases at V and 2 bases at J, with 12 bases between the two ends. Germline V gene sequence: CDR1 MNHEY, CDR2 SMNVEV (reference sequence). CDR3 residues: CASRQGTFTDTQYF. The CDR3 DNA is TGTGCCAGCAGGCAAGGGACTTTCACAGATACGCAGTATTTT.

The V and J genes are TRBV6-4 and TRBJ2-1; 7 bases line up with TRBD2. Germline V gene data show CDR1 as MRHNA and CDR2 as SNTAGT. V gave up 4 bases and J gave up 4 bases; unmatched junction bases: 7. The CDR3 is made up of 15 amino acids. The CDR3 region is CASSAGLGEYNEQFF. In DNA form, the CDR3 reads TGTGCCAGCAGTGCCGGACTAGGAGAATACAATGAGCAGTTCTTC.

Note on this clone: A read error may produce the germline difference seen at one junction end. The chain joins TRBV7-6 to TRBJ2-2; TRBD2 aligns across 10 bases. Germline V lookup: CDR1 SGHVS, CDR2 FNYEAQ. There are 14 residues in the CDR3. DNA of the CDR3: TGTGCCTGCAGACTAGCGGGTATTACCGGGGAGCTGTTTTTT. Residues: CACRLAGITGELFF.

This clone was observed a few times. The genes are TRBV5-1 and TRBJ1-3; D is ambiguous. The germline CDR1 and CDR2 sequences are SGHRS and YFSETQ. The CDR3 is 13 amino acids. The V end lost 4 bases, the J end lost 6 bases, and 11 bases lay between the germline ends. The chain's CDR3 is CASSLGSLNTIYF. The CDR3 DNA is TGCGCCAGCAGCCTAGGGTCGCTAAACACCATATATTTT.

The CDR3 sequence is CASTDRGGRPTDTQYF. The DNA for the CDR3 is TGTGCCAGTACCGACAGGGGGGGACGGCCCACAGATACGCAGTATTTT. The chain is built from TRBV19 and TRBJ2-3, with 9 bases aligning to TRBD1. The V and J ends lost 7 bases and 2 bases, in that order; junction bases with no gene match: 10. The CDR3 runs 16 residues. Germline V gives CDR1 LNHDA, CDR2 SQIVND (reference sequence).

This clone has a single count. For the CDR3, the DNA is TGTGCCAGCAGCTTAACGGGGCTCAATCAGCCCCAGCATTTT. Translating it yields CASSLTGLNQPQHF. The genes are TRBV7-9 and TRBJ1-5; weak D call: TRBD1 (5 bases). The germline CDR1 and CDR2 sequences are SEHNR and FQNEAQ (reference sequence). Trimming removed 2 bases at V and 3 bases at J, with 8 bases between. This CDR3 has 14 amino acids.

This clone was seen a few times. The rearrangement links TRBV5-5 to TRBJ2-3; 13 nucleotides line up with TRBD2. Germline V gives CDR1 SGHKS, CDR2 YYEKEE (reference sequence). This CDR3 is built from 17 residues. Trimming removed 3 bases from V and 1 base from J; junction bases left unmatched: 5. This CDR3 is CASSSPGLAGRTDTQYF. CDR3 bases: TGTGCCAGCAGCTCACCGGGACTAGCGGGACGCACAGATACGCAGTATTTT. Based on the CDR3 plus reference TRBV5-5 and TRBJ2-3, the full variable domain is DAGVTQSPTHLIKTRGQQVTLRCSPISGHKSVSWYQQVLGQGPQFIFQYYEKEERGRGNFPDRFSARQFPNYSSELNVNALLLGDSALYLCASSSPGLAGRTDTQYFGPGTRLTVL.

The chain uses TRBV5-5 and TRBJ1-4; 8 bases agree with TRBD1. CDR3 length equals 16 residues. V lost 4 bases, J lost 8 bases, and 13 bases stayed unmatched. The V gene's germline CDR1 is SGHKS and CDR2 YYEKEE (reference sequence). The CDR3 DNA reads as TGTGCCAGCAGCCCCAACCCCGGACAGGGATCCGAAAAACTGTTTTTT. Encoded protein: CASSPNPGQGSEKLFF. Filled out from reference TRBV5-5 and TRBJ1-4, the complete variable domain reads DAGVTQSPTHLIKTRGQQVTLRCSPISGHKSVSWYQQVLGQGPQFIFQYYEKEERGRGNFPDRFSARQFPNYSSELNVNALLLGDSALYLCASSPNPGQGSEKLFFGSGTQLSVL.

The chain has TRBV5-1 and TRBJ2-1; weak D call: TRBD1 (6 bases). The CDR3 runs to 15 residues. With 0 bases removed from V and 5 bases from J, the gap between germline ends came to 12 bases. Germline V gene sequence: CDR1 SGHRS, CDR2 YFSETQ. The CDR3: CASSLEGRGNNEQFF. The CDR3 bases are TGCGCCAGCAGCTTGGAGGGCAGGGGCAACAATGAGCAGTTCTTC.

Turning to this clone: A much larger clonotype is one base distant, so this may be a read error. This chain uses TRBV18 with TRBJ2-3; D might be TRBD1 (6 bases). This CDR3 has 13 amino acids. Germline loops: CDR1 KGHSH, CDR2 LQKENI. Trimming cost V 8 bases and J 2 bases, with 11 bases left between them. DNA of the CDR3: TGTGCCAGCACCCGGGACAACACAGATACGCAGTATTTT. Translated: CASTRDNTDTQYF. Full variable domain (rest looked up from reference TRBV18 and TRBJ2-3): NAGVMQNPRHLVRRRGQEARLRCSPMKGHSHVYWYRQLPEEGLKFMVYLQKENIIDESGMPKERFSAEFPKEGPSILRIQQVVRGDSAAYFCASTRDNTDTQYFGPGTRLTVL.

This chain joins TRBV6-5 and TRBJ1-4, with a possible D match to TRBD1 (5 bases). The V and J ends lost 4 bases and 4 bases respectively, with 13 bases between them. CDR1 and CDR2 (germline): MNHEY, SVGAGI. CDR3 length: 15 amino acids. DNA for the CDR3: TGTGCCAGCAGTTCTTCCGGGACGAATAATGAAAAACTGTTTTTT. This codes for CASSSSGTNNEKLFF.

The V and J genes are TRBV19 and TRBJ1-2; a weak D match, TRBD1 (6 bases). Trimming took 7 bases from V and 5 from J, leaving 17 bases between them. The CDR3 consists of 14 residues. Germline assignment: CDR1 LNHDA and CDR2 SQIVND (reference sequence). CDR3 amino acids: CASTPRATGYGYTF. The CDR3 DNA reads TGTGCCAGTACTCCAAGGGCCACAGGGTATGGCTACACCTTC.

V and J are TRBV5-1 and TRBJ2-6; no firm D call. Germline lookup yields CDR1 SGHRS and CDR2 YFSETQ. V was pared by 5 bases and J by 3 bases, with 9 bases between. The CDR3 is 14 amino acids. The CDR3 spells CASRWTGGANVLTF. The DNA for the CDR3 is TGCGCCAGCAGGTGGACGGGTGGGGCCAACGTCCTGACTTTC.

Turning to this clone: At the DNA level, this CDR3 is encoded by other sequences in the same sample as well. The chain is built from TRBV4-3 and TRBJ2-7; D gene ambiguous. The V gene lost 1 base and the J gene lost 4 bases, with 8 bases spanning the gap. Germline CDR1 and CDR2: LGHNA and YSLEER. The CDR3 contains 13 residues. Here the CDR3 reads CASSQVRGYEQYF. The CDR3 DNA is TGCGCCAGCAGCCAAGTAAGAGGTTACGAGCAGTACTTC.

This clone was counted once. The V call is TRBV5-1, the J call TRBJ2-1, with D possibly being TRBD2 (6 bases). Trimming cost V 2 bases and J 5 bases, with 14 bases left between them. This CDR3 has 15 amino acids. In germline, CDR1 is SGHRS, CDR2 YFSETQ. The CDR3 nucleotides are TGCGCCAGCAGCTTATATAGCGGAGCCGACAATGAGCAGTTCTTC. Amino acid sequence: CASSLYSGADNEQFF.